This T cell receptor (beta chain) was obtained from a study of cytotoxic CD8 clonotypes in ibrutinib-treated CLL. Study-level information: Researchers reported around 10 relapsed/refractory and fewer than 16 treatment-naive patients, roughly 18 of them IGHV unmutated. Findings of the study overall: Public clonotypes were rare and shrank or held steady on treatment.

Cryopreserved PBMCs supplied about 2 micrograms of genomic DNA for TCR beta libraries. This clone was observed at least ten times. Its antigen is not identified. T cells were sequenced at a targeted depth of 1 in 200,000 to 1 in 1 million. This table comes from immunoSEQ multiplex PCR, and its TCRdb copy is limited to in-frame clones, with some not included. The sample has about 200,000 clones, more than 70% seen once. The CDR3 is made up of 12 amino acids. Looked up from germline, CDR1 is KGHSH and CDR2 is LQKENI. V was cut by 1 base and J by 7 bases, with 5 bases left in between. The clonotype was recovered from a human donor with chronic lymphocytic leukemia. The input for sequencing was PBMCs, taken after 12 months of ibrutinib treatment. This rearrangement joins TRBV18 to TRBJ1-5; no clear D. The CDR3 DNA is TGTGCCAGCTCACCACTGGGGCAGCCCCAGCATTTT. Translated: CASSPLGQPQHF. Together with reference TRBV18 and TRBJ1-5, the CDR3 gives the full variable domain: NAGVMQNPRHLVRRRGQEARLRCSPMKGHSHVYWYRQLPEEGLKFMVYLQKENIIDESGMPKERFSAEFPKEGPSILRIQQVVRGDSAAYFCASSPLGQPQHFGDGTRLSIL.